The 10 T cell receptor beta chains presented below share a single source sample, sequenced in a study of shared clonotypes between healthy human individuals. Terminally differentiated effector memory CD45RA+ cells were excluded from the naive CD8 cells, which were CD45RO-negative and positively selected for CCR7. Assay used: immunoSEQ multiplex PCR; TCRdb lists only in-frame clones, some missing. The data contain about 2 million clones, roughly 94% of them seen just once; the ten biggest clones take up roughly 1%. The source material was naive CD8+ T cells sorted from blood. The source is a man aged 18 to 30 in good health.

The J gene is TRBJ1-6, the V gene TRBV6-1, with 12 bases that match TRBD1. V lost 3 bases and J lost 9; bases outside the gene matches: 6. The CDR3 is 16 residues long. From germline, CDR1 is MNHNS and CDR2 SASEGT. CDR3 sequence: CASSDSTGQGASPLHF. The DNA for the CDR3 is TGTGCCAGCAGTGATAGTACGGGACAGGGGGCTTCACCCCTCCACTTT.

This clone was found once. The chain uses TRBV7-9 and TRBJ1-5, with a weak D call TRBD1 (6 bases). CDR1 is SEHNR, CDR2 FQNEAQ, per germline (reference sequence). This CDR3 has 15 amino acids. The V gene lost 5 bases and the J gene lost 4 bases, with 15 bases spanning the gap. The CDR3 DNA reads TGTGCCAGCAGCCCCGCTGGGGGCTATAATCAGCCCCAGCATTTT. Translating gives CASSPAGGYNQPQHF.

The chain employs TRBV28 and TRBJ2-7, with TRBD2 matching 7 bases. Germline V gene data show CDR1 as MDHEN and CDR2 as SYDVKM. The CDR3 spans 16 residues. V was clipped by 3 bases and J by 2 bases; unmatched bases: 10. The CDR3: CASSFPDGGLAYEQYF. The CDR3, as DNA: TGTGCCAGCAGTTTTCCCGACGGAGGACTAGCCTACGAGCAGTACTTC.

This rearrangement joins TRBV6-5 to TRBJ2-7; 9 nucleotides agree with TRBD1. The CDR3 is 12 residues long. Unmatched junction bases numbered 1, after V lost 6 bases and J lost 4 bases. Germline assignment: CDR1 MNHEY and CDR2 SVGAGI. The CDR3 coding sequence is TGTGCCAGCAGAGACAGGGGGTACGAGCAGTACTTC. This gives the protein CASRDRGYEQYF.

This CDR3 is CASSDRTGGYYEQYF. DNA of the CDR3: TGTGCCAGCTCAGATAGGACAGGGGGTTACTACGAGCAGTACTTC. The chain is built from TRBV18 and TRBJ2-7; TRBD1 agrees at 10 bases. Losses at the gene ends were 5 bases for V and 3 bases for J; bases not matched to a gene: 7. Germline V gene lookup returns CDR1 KGHSH and CDR2 LQKENI. The CDR3 has 15 residues.

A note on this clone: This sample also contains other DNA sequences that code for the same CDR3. CDR3 in amino acids: CASSFGVPYEQYF. The CDR3 DNA follows: TGTGCCAGCAGCTTCGGGGTCCCCTACGAGCAGTACTTC. The chain joins TRBV5-6 to TRBJ2-7; D possibly corresponds to TRBD2 (5 bases). Per germline, CDR1 SGHDT and CDR2 YYEEEE. The CDR3 length is 13 residues. The V and J ends lost 2 bases and 2 bases respectively, with 8 bases between them.

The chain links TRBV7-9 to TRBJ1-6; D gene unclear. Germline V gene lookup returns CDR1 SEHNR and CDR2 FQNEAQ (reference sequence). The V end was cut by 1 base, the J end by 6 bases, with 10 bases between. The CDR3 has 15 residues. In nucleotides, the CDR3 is TGTGCCAGCAGCTTAGTTTCGGGATTTAATTCACCCCTCCACTTT. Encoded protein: CASSLVSGFNSPLHF.

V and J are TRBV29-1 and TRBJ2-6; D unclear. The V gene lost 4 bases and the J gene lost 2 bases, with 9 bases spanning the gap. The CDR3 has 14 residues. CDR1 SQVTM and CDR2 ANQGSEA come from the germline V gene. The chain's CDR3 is CSVVFRTGANVLTF. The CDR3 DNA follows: TGCAGCGTTGTTTTTCGAACTGGGGCCAACGTCCTGACTTTC. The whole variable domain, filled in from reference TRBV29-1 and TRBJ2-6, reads SAVISQKPSRDICQRGTSLTIQCQVDSQVTMMFWYRQQPGQSLTLIATANQGSEATYESGFVIDKFPISRPNLTFSTLTVSNMSPEDSSIYLCSVVFRTGANVLTFGAGSRLTVL.

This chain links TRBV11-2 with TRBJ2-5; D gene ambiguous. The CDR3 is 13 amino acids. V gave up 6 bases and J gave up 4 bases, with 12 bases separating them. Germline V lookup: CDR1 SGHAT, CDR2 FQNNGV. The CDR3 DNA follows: TGTGCCAGCAGTTTCCATGTAGGAGAGACCCAGTACTTC. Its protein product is CASSFHVGETQYF. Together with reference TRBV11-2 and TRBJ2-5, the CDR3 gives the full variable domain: EAGVAQSPRYKIIEKRQSVAFWCNPISGHATLYWYQQILGQGPKLLIQFQNNGVVDDSQLPKDRFSAERLKGVDSTLKIQPAKLEDSAVYLCASSFHVGETQYFGPGTRLLVL.

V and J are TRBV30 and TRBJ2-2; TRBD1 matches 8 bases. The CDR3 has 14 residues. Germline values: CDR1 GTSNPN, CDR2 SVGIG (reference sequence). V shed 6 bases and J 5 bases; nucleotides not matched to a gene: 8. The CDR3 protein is CACQWTGITGELFF. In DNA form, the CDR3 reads TGTGCCTGTCAATGGACAGGGATAACCGGGGAGCTGTTTTTT.